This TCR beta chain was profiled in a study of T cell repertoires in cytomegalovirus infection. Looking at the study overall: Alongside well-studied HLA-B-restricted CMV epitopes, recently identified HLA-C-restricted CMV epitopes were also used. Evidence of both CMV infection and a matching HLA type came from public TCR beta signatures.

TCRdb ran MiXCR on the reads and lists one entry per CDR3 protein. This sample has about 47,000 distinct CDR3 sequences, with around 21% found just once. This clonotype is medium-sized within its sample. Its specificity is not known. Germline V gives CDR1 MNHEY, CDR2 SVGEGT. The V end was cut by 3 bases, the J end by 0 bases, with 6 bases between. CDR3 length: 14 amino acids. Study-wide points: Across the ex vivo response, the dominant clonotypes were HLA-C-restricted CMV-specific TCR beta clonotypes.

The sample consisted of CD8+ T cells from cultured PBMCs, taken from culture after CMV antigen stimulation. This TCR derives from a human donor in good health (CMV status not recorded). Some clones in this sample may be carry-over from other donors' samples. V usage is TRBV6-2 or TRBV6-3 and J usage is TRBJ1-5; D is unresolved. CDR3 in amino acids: CASSYWSSNQPQHF. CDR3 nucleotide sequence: TGTGCCAGCAGTTATTGGTCTAGCAATCAGCCCCAGCATTTT.